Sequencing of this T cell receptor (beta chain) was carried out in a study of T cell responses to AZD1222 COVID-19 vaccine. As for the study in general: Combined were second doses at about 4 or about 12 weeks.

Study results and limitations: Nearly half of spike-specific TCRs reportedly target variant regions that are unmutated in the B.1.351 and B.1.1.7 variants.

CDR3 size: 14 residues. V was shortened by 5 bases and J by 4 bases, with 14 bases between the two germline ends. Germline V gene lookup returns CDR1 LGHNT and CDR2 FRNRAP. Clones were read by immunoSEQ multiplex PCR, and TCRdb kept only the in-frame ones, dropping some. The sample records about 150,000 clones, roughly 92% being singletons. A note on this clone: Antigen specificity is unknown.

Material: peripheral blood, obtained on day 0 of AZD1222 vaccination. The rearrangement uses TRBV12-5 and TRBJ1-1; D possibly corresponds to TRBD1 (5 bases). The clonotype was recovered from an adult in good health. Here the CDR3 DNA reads TGTGCTAGTGGTCCCCAGGGTAGAATCACTGAAGCTTTCTTT. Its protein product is CASGPQGRITEAFF.